This TCR beta chain was retrieved from a study of blood T cells in healthy people across ages. The germline V gene has CDR1 SGHKS and CDR2 YYEKEE (reference sequence). Germline trimming cut 3 bases from V and 1 base from J; bases unmatched to any gene: 7. The CDR3 is 16 amino acids. A second PCR, run for about 7 to 11 cycles, used a sample-barcoded 5' primer plus a J-beta primer mix. Each cDNA molecule, via a template-switch adaptor with 12 random nucleotides, was tagged. TCRdb re-called the 5' RACE reads with MiXCR, one entry per CDR3 protein. The repertoire holds approximately 1.5 million distinct CDR3 sequences, almost 35% seen once, with about 11% in the top ten. Comments on this clonotype: Its antigen is currently unknown.

Notes on the study in general: Roughly linearly, TCR beta diversity per million T cells fell as age increased.

There were healthy Caucasian individuals from Russia, aged 6 to 90, serving as donors. V is TRBV5-5 and J is TRBJ2-1; the match to TRBD1 covers 7 bases. The sequenced sample was blood. The TCR comes from a woman in her thirties in good health. The CDR3 DNA sequence: TGTGCCAGCAGCTCAAACAGGGGCGAGTCCTACAATGAGCAGTTCTTC. It translates to CASSSNRGESYNEQFF. The entire variable domain, with the rest obtained from reference TRBV5-5 and TRBJ2-1, is as follows: DAGVTQSPTHLIKTRGQQVTLRCSPISGHKSVSWYQQVLGQGPQFIFQYYEKEERGRGNFPDRFSARQFPNYSSELNVNALLLGDSALYLCASSSNRGESYNEQFFGPGTRLTVL.